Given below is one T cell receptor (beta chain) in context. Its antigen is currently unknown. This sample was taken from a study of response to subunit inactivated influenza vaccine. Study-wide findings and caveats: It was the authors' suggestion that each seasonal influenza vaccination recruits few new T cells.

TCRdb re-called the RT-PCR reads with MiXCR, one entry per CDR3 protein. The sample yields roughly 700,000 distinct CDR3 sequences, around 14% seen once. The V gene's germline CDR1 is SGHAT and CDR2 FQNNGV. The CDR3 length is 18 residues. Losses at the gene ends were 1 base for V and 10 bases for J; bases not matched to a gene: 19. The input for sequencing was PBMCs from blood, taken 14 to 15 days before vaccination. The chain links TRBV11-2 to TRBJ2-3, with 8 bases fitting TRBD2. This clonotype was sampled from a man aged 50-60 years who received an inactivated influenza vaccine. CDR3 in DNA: TGTGCCAGCAGCTTAGGCCCCGCCTTGGCGGGAGGCCCTATGGCGCAGTATTTT. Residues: CASSLGPALAGGPMAQYF.